A single T cell receptor beta chain is shown here with its context. Here immunoSEQ multiplex PCR was the method, and the copy in TCRdb shows in-frame clones only, minus some. The data hold some 320,000 clones, with 70% to 90% observed a single time. The CDR3 length is 12 residues. V was pared by 6 bases and J by 0 bases, with 5 bases between. The germline V gene encodes CDR1 SNHLY and CDR2 FYNNEI. The data originate from a study of blood T cell repertoires in COVID-19. The sequence was collected from a woman aged 25 to 39 who had recovered from COVID-19. The V gene is TRBV2, the J gene TRBJ2-5, with unresolved D. Sequences were obtained from PBMCs or T cells enriched from blood (not recorded which). The CDR3 DNA is TGTGCCAGCAGCGACAACCAAGAGACCCAGTACTTC. Protein: CASSDNQETQYF.